What follows is one T cell receptor beta chain and its context. What it binds is unknown. This sample stems from a study of cytomegalovirus exposure and HLA in healthy donors. Broader study findings: The study put 150 to 200 TCR beta chains on its list as cytomegalovirus-associated.

Germline values: CDR1 LGHNA, CDR2 YNFKEQ. Deletions cut 4 bases from V and 4 bases from J, with 17 bases between. The CDR3 runs to 17 residues. Missing from this donor's record is the CMV serostatus. Use of 60 Vbeta and 13 Jbeta primers characterized the PCR. The data were produced by immunoSEQ multiplex PCR, yet TCRdb's version contains in-frame clones alone and is incomplete. This sample carries more than 90,000 clones, about four fifths of them seen once, and the ten largest clones take approximately 8.4%. V gene TRBV4-2 combines with J gene TRBJ2-6; TRBD2 might be the D (6 bases). The sequence was collected from a human donor in good health. Source material: PBMCs. CDR3 sequence: CASSPRLGGVGANVLTF. Written as DNA, the CDR3 is TGTGCCAGCAGCCCCCGCCTAGGCGGGGTGGGGGCCAACGTCCTGACTTTC.